These T cell receptor beta chains were read from a single sample in a study of blood T cell repertoires in COVID-19. Produced via immunoSEQ multiplex PCR; TCRdb's table is partial and in-frame only. The sample consists of about 180,000 clones, more than 70% of them appearing once. Sequencing input: PBMCs or T cells enriched from blood (not recorded which). The receptor set was obtained from a man between 35 and 55 years old who had recovered from COVID-19. CDR3s leave out the opening cysteine and the closing phenylalanine or tryptophan.

V gene	J gene	CDR3 length	CDR3 protein
TRBV7-6	TRBJ2-7	17	ASSSTGTSGRVGSYEQY
TRBV5-4	TRBJ1-1	12	ASSQGEMNTEAF
TRBV7-3	TRBJ2-3	11	ASSTQPGDTQY
TRBV27	TRBJ2-1	13	ASSLLAGGRAEQF
TRBV2	TRBJ2-3	14	ASSAPSGSITDTQY
TRBV5-1	TRBJ2-3	14	ASSLGLAGGTDTQY
TRBV5-1	TRBJ1-1	13	ASCSGQVGDPEAF
TRBV6-1	TRBJ1-1	14	ASSELGGGRPTEAF
TRBV19	TRBJ1-1	11	ASSSRGVVGAF
TRBV6-5	TRBJ1-2	12	ASSYSGQGNGYT
TRBV6-5	TRBJ1-5	12	ASSHDRYNQPQH
TRBV28	TRBJ2-7	13	ASSFGSTNSYEQY
TRBV10-3	TRBJ2-7	10	ATTPDRAEQY
TRBV27	TRBJ2-7	11	ASSRTPSYEQY
TRBV7-9	TRBJ1-1	13	ASSSYRGRDTEAF
TRBV5-1	TRBJ1-2	12	ASSLQGIHYGYT
TRBV11-2	TRBJ1-4	10	ASSPHREKLF
TRBV5-1	TRBJ2-3	15	ASSLGLAALSTDTQY
TRBV27	TRBJ2-1	12	ASFTGGAGNEQF
TRBV28	TRBJ1-4	13	ASSLSGAFNEKLF
TRBV10-2	TRBJ2-7	12	ASSADRGLDEQY
TRBV10-3	TRBJ1-6	11	ATRTTLGSPLH
TRBV18	TRBJ1-5	14	ASSPLGQGSNQPQH
TRBV11-3	TRBJ2-1	10	ASSFNGNEQF
TRBV7-6	TRBJ1-2	14	ASSLVEGADPNGYT
TRBV27	TRBJ1-5	13	ASSAGQGPNQPQH
TRBV18	TRBJ2-4	17	ASSPLRAGPSLAKNIQY